This T cell receptor beta chain stems from a study of cytomegalovirus exposure and HLA in healthy donors. Study findings and constraints: In vitro confirmation showed three CMV-associated chains to be CMV antigen specific. Subsequent analysis of the roughly 120 validation repertoires found a tendency for first-cohort TCR clusters to co-occur. The study designated 150 or so TCR beta chains cytomegalovirus-associated. High sensitivity and specificity were reportedly achieved when the classifier diagnosed cytomegalovirus status.

Repertoires were generated with immunoSEQ multiplex PCR, while TCRdb's copy carries only in-frame clones and drops some. The sample includes over 20,000 clones, about 97% of them seen just once. CDR3 length equals 12 residues. Trimming removed 5 bases at V and 6 bases at J, with 10 bases between. Per the germline V gene, CDR1 is MNHEY and CDR2 is SMNVEV (reference sequence). In regard to this clone: Its antigen is not identified.

This receptor was obtained from a man aged 30-40 years in good health and CMV-seropositive. V gene TRBV27 combines with J gene TRBJ1-2, with a weak D call TRBD1 (5 bases). Sequenced sample: PBMCs. The CDR3 sequence: CASSEGLDGYTF. Written as DNA, the CDR3 is TGTGCCAGCAGTGAGGGACTCGATGGCTACACCTTC.